Sequencing of this T cell receptor (beta chain) was carried out in a study of blood T cell repertoires in COVID-19. This clone was found once. With 2 bases removed from V and 5 bases from J, the gap between germline ends came to 15 bases. Germline CDR1 reads GTSNPN; CDR2 reads SVGIG (reference sequence). This CDR3 is 14 amino acids long. Sequencing used immunoSEQ multiplex PCR; TCRdb keeps in-frame clones, though not all of them. The sample gives 250,000 to 350,000 clones, 70% to 90% of which show up once; about 5.7% is in the top ten. V is TRBV30 and J is TRBJ1-2, with a weak D call TRBD1 (6 bases). The sequence was collected from a woman in her twenties or thirties who had recovered from COVID-19. Sequencing input: PBMCs or T cells enriched from blood (not recorded which). The CDR3 coding sequence is TGTGCCTGGAGTATGACCGGGACATCTTATGGCTACACCTTC. Residues: CAWSMTGTSYGYTF.